The subject of this entry is one TCR beta chain. The sample is drawn from a study of Ad26.COV2.S vaccination and SARS-CoV-2 variants. Overall study context: Once, or twice with 56 days between doses, Ad26.COV2.S was given intramuscularly.

The germline V gene has CDR1 LGHDT and CDR2 YNNKEL (reference sequence). The V end lost 9 bases, the J end lost 4 bases, and 15 bases lay between the germline ends. The CDR3 sequence is 14 residues long. Stated treatment: roughly 19 received Ad26.COV2.S at low or high dose, single or two shots; about 5 received placebo; per-sample allocation not given. Following the first vaccine or placebo injection, samples were taken on day 63. Immunization relied on an Ad26 vector, which expressed Wuhan-strain SARS-CoV-2 spike. Generated by immunoSEQ multiplex PCR, the TCRdb table keeps only in-frame clones and is missing some. The table has 250,000 to 300,000 clones, more than 70% seen once.

The receptor's source is a person aged 18-65 years who received the Ad26.COV2.S COVID-19 vaccine or a placebo. The rearrangement links TRBV3-1 (or the pseudogene TRBV3-2) to TRBJ2-2, with D perhaps TRBD1 (6 bases). The sample was peripheral blood, taken in a trial of Ad26.COV2.S vaccine versus placebo. The CDR3 sequence: CASNQQGSTGELFF. DNA for the CDR3: TGTGCCAGTAACCAACAGGGATCCACCGGGGAGCTGTTTTTT.